A selection of T cell receptor beta chains follows, all from one sample in a study of blood T cell repertoires in COVID-19. TCRdb keeps only in-frame clones here, not all; method: immunoSEQ multiplex PCR. Among some 300,000 clones listed, 88% were seen once. Sequenced material: PBMCs or T cells enriched from blood (not recorded which). Receptors were obtained from a woman aged 30 to 39 who had recovered from COVID-19. Both conserved end residues are part of each CDR3. D genes are given only for firm matches. Clone size is shown for a subset of rows, as once, few, many or a class of expanded clone.

v_gene,abundance,d_gene,j_gene,CDR3aa,CDR3nt
TRBV7-3,-,TRBD2,TRBJ2-5,CASSPEAGGRETQYF,TGTGCCAGCAGCCCTGAAGCGGGGGGGCGTGAGACCCAGTACTTC
TRBV13,few,-,TRBJ2-7,CASSRLGPYEQYF,TGTGCCAGCAGCCGACTAGGGCCCTACGAGCAGTACTTC
TRBV3-1/TRBV3-2,-,-,TRBJ1-3,CASSQGTRSGNTIYF,TGTGCCAGCAGCCAAGGTACCAGATCTGGAAACACCATATATTTT
TRBV19,once,TRBD1,TRBJ1-1,CASSTPQDRGYGEAFF,TGTGCCAGTAGTACCCCACAGGACAGGGGTTATGGTGAAGCTTTCTTT
TRBV18,few,TRBD2,TRBJ2-2,CASSQTSGGARSGELFF,TGTGCCAGCTCGCAGACTAGCGGGGGGGCCCGATCCGGGGAGCTGTTTTTT
TRBV18,once,-,TRBJ1-4,CASSPGVNEKLFF,TGTGCCAGCTCACCCGGGGTTAATGAAAAACTGTTTTTT
TRBV30,-,-,TRBJ1-1,CAWANLRDTKARMNTEAFF,TGTGCCTGGGCTAACCTAAGGGACACTAAGGCCCGGATGAACACTGAAGCTTTCTTT
TRBV30,-,-,TRBJ2-2,CAWIKGEGAGELFF,TGTGCCTGGATCAAGGGTGAGGGGGCCGGGGAGCTGTTTTTT
TRBV7-6,-,TRBD1,TRBJ2-7,CASSLGTGGSYEQYF,TGTGCCAGCAGCTTAGGGACAGGGGGGTCCTACGAGCAGTACTTC
TRBV11-3,-,-,TRBJ2-7,CASSTVTGSSYEQYF,TGTGCCAGCAGCACCGTGACAGGCAGCTCCTACGAGCAGTACTTC
TRBV9,-,-,TRBJ1-1,CASSPPDTEAFF,TGTGCCAGCAGCCCACCAGACACTGAAGCTTTCTTT
TRBV3-1/TRBV3-2,-,TRBD1,TRBJ1-2,CASSQPGQGLGGYTF,TGTGCCAGCAGCCAACCGGGACAGGGCCTGGGTGGCTACACCTTC
TRBV9,-,TRBD2,TRBJ2-2,CASSVERLAGATGELFF,TGTGCCAGCAGCGTAGAGAGGCTAGCGGGGGCCACCGGGGAGCTGTTTTTT
TRBV9,once,TRBD1,TRBJ2-3,CASSDTGGLADTQYF,TGTGCCAGCAGCGATACAGGGGGGCTGGCAGATACGCAGTATTTT
TRBV28,-,-,TRBJ2-7,CASSPMGGLIYEQYF,TGTGCCAGCAGCCCTATGGGGGGACTTATTTACGAGCAGTACTTC
TRBV14,few,-,TRBJ2-1,CASSQDIGGGAAYNEQFF,TGTGCCAGCAGCCAAGACATTGGGGGGGGCGCGGCTTACAATGAGCAGTTCTTC
TRBV4-1,-,TRBD1,TRBJ1-1,CASSLTRGTEAFF,TGCGCCAGCAGTCTAACCAGGGGGACTGAAGCTTTCTTT
TRBV11-2,-,-,TRBJ1-1,CASSFQGFTEAFF,TGTGCCAGCAGTTTTCAGGGGTTCACTGAAGCTTTCTTT
TRBV27,-,TRBD1,TRBJ1-2,CASSSRQGRGYTF,TGTGCCAGCAGTTCACGACAGGGCAGGGGCTACACCTTC
TRBV2,-,-,TRBJ1-1,CASAGNTEAFF,TGTGCCAGCGCAGGGAACACTGAAGCTTTCTTT
TRBV7-8,-,TRBD2,TRBJ2-1,CASSLVRTSGRAVHEQFF,TGTGCCAGCAGCTTAGTTCGAACCAGCGGGAGGGCCGTGCATGAGCAGTTCTTC
TRBV4-1,-,-,TRBJ1-5,CASSQDVFAGRKRNQPQHF,TGCGCCAGCAGCCAAGATGTATTCGCGGGGCGAAAACGGAATCAGCCCCAGCATTTT
TRBV6-5,-,TRBD1,TRBJ1-4,CASRRKGQPNEKLFF,TGTGCCAGCAGGAGAAAGGGACAGCCTAATGAAAAACTGTTTTTT
TRBV4-3,-,TRBD2,TRBJ2-2,CASSQEPSGGVTGELFF,TGCGCCAGCAGCCAGGAGCCTAGCGGGGGGGTCACCGGGGAGCTGTTTTTT
TRBV2,-,-,TRBJ1-2,CASSGQGNNYGYTF,TGTGCCAGCAGCGGTCAGGGAAATAACTATGGCTACACCTTC
TRBV21-1,few,-,TRBJ2-7,CASRNRDNSYEQYF,TGTGCCAGCAGGAACCGGGACAACTCATACGAGCAGTACTTC
TRBV11-2,once,TRBD2,TRBJ2-3,CASSLDSPPSGRTDTQYF,TGTGCCAGCAGCTTAGATTCTCCTCCTAGCGGGAGGACAGATACGCAGTATTTT
TRBV6-2/TRBV6-3,-,-,TRBJ1-4,CASSYRGFDEKLFF,TGTGCCAGCAGTTACCGGGGGTTTGATGAAAAACTGTTTTTT
TRBV10-2,-,TRBD1,TRBJ1-4,CASSESGQGGEKLFF,TGCGCCAGCAGTGAGTCTGGACAGGGGGGTGAAAAACTGTTTTTT
TRBV18,-,TRBD2,TRBJ2-1,CASSLGLADNEQFF,TGTGCCAGCTCACTGGGACTAGCGGACAATGAGCAGTTCTTC
TRBV7-3,-,TRBD1,TRBJ1-2,CASSSEVTGLNGYTF,TGTGCCAGCAGTTCGGAGGTGACAGGGCTTAATGGCTACACCTTC
TRBV28,-,-,TRBJ1-6,CASRRQGGSYNSPLHF,TGTGCCAGCCGGCGGCAGGGAGGGTCCTATAATTCACCCCTCCACTTT
TRBV6-5,many,TRBD1,TRBJ2-2,CASSTTPDRAGELFF,TGTGCCAGCAGTACGACTCCCGACAGGGCCGGGGAGCTGTTTTTT
TRBV4-1,-,-,TRBJ1-4,CASSPGATNEKLFF,TGCGCCAGCAGCCCAGGGGCAACTAATGAAAAACTGTTTTTT
TRBV7-2,-,TRBD2,TRBJ2-4,CASSLERTSGAKNIQYF,TGTGCCAGCAGCTTAGAGCGCACTAGCGGAGCCAAAAACATTCAGTACTTC
TRBV4-3,-,TRBD1,TRBJ1-2,CASSQVPGDRVKGYTF,TGCGCCAGCAGCCAAGTTCCGGGGGACAGGGTAAAGGGCTACACCTTC
TRBV4-1,-,TRBD1,TRBJ2-1,CASSPPKGAKGYNEQFF,TGCGCCAGCAGCCCACCTAAGGGGGCAAAGGGGTACAATGAGCAGTTCTTC
TRBV4-3,once,-,TRBJ2-3,CASSQDLSTDTQYF,TGCGCCAGCAGCCAAGATCTCAGCACAGATACGCAGTATTTT
TRBV2,-,-,TRBJ2-7,CASSEADYEQYF,TGTGCCAGCAGTGAGGCAGATTACGAGCAGTACTTC
TRBV28,-,TRBD1,TRBJ1-3,CASSFSGTGALTIYF,TGTGCCAGCAGTTTTAGTGGGACAGGGGCCCTCACCATATATTTT